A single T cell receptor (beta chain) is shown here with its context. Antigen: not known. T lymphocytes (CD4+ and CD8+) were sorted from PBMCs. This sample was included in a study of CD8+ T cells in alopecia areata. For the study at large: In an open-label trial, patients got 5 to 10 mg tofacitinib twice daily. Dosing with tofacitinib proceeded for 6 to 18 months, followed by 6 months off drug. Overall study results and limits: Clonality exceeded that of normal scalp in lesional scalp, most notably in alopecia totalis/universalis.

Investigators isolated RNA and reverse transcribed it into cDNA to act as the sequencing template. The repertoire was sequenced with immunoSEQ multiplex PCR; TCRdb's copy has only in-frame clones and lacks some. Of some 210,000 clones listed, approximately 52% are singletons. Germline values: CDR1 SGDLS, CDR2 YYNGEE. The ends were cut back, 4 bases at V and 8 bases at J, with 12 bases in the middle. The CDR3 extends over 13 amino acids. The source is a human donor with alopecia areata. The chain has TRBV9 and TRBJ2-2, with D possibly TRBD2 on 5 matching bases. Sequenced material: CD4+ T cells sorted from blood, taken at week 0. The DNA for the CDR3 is TGTGCCAGCAGCACTAGAGCCGGAGGGGAGCTGTTTTTT. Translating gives CASSTRAGGELFF.